This T cell receptor beta chain is from a study of T cell responses to AZD1222 COVID-19 vaccine. Study observations and caveats: A reported finding is that nearly half of spike-specific TCRs target unmutated variant regions. Spike-specific TCRs gained breadth and depth after people received two AZD1222 doses.

Germline CDR1 and CDR2: MDHEN and SYDVKM. CDR3 length: 15 amino acids. Trimming pared 3 bases from V and 8 bases from J, leaving 19 bases between. Only one count was recorded for this clone. What it recognizes is unknown. Method: immunoSEQ multiplex PCR; TCRdb's copy keeps in-frame clones and lacks some. This sample yields roughly 150,000 clones, of which around 91% are seen a single time; about 4.6% belongs to the top ten. The sequencing here drew on peripheral blood, taken on day 0 of AZD1222 vaccination. The V and J genes are TRBV28 and TRBJ1-2; no definite D call. The TCR originated in an adult in good health. This CDR3 reads CASSFRSPPVGGYTF. The CDR3 DNA is TGTGCCAGCAGTTTTCGCAGCCCGCCAGTGGGGGGCTACACCTTC.